The clone carrying this T cell receptor beta chain was recorded a few times. Trimming cost V 4 bases and J 9 bases, with 16 bases left between them. Germline CDR1 MNHEY, CDR2 SVGAGI. This CDR3 region has 15 residues. As processed by the authors: From reference gene primer amplification, estimates of nucleated cell counts were derived. Profiling relied on immunoSEQ multiplex PCR, and the TCRdb table lists in-frame clones only, not all of them. V, J and clone size reflect that table, while D and trimming were determined from the DNA. The data contain fewer than 500,000 clones, around 87% of them seen just once; the ten biggest clones take up 1% to 1.5%. The sample is drawn from a study of blood T cell repertoires in COVID-19. The study assigned cohorts using participant-reported clinical history. Donors of Cohort 3 who recovered were those that had two negative PCRs, clearance, or symptom resolution.

Sequenced material: PBMCs or T cells enriched from blood (not recorded which). The chain recombines TRBV6-5 with TRBJ1-6, with D possibly matching TRBD1 (5 bases). The sequence derives from a man aged 25 to 45 who had recovered from COVID-19. CDR3: CASSFRTKTFSPLHF. DNA of the CDR3: TGTGCCAGCAGTTTCAGGACAAAGACTTTTTCACCCCTCCACTTT.